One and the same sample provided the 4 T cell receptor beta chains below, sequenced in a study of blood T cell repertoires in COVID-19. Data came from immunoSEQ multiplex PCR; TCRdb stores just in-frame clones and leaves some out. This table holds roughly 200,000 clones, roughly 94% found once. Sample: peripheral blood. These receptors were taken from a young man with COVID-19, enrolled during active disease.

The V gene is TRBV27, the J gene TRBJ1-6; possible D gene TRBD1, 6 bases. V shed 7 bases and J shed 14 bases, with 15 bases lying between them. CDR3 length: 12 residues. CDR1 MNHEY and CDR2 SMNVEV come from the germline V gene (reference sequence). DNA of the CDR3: TGTGCCAGCATAGGTTCGGACAGATCCCTCCACTTT. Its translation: CASIGSDRSLHF.

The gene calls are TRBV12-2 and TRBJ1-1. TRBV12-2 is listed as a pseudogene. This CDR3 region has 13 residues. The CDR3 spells CASRRRTGTEAFF. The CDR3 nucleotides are TGTGCAAGTCGCCGCCGGACGGGGACTGAAGCTTTCTTT.

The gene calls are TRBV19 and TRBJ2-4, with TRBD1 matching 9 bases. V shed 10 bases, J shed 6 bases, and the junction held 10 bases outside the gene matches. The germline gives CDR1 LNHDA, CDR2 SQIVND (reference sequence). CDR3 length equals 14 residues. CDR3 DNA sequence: TGTGCCACTGGCGTCGGACAGGGGAGAAACATTCAGTACTTC. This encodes CATGVGQGRNIQYF.

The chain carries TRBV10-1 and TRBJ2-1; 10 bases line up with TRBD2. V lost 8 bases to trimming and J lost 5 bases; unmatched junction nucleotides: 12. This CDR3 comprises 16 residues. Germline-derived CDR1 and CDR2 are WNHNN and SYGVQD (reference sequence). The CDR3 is CASLQGLAGGHNEQFF. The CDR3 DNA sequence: TGCGCCAGCCTTCAAGGTTTAGCGGGGGGCCACAATGAGCAGTTCTTC.